The subject of this entry is one T cell receptor (beta chain). Its antigen remains unknown. This sample is part of a study of cytomegalovirus exposure and HLA in healthy donors. Findings of the study overall: Among immune exposure information, only CMV serostatus was available. Later analysis suggested most CMV-associated TCR beta chains were HLA-restricted.

Use of 60 Vbeta and 13 Jbeta primers characterized the PCR. Method: immunoSEQ multiplex PCR; TCRdb's copy keeps in-frame clones and lacks some. The sample lists roughly 200,000 clones; 75% to 80% were seen once. The receptor was isolated from a woman in her 30s in good health and CMV-seropositive. The specimen was PBMCs.

The CDR3 sequence: CASSLNGFPDTQYF. The CDR3 DNA reads TGCGCCAGCAGCTTGAACGGGTTCCCCGATACGCAGTATTTT. The chain has TRBV5-1 and TRBJ2-3, with D uncertain. The V end lost 1 base, the J end lost 6 bases, and 12 bases lay between the germline ends. This CDR3 has 14 amino acids. Germline CDR1 is SGHRS and CDR2 is YFSETQ. The complete variable domain, with remaining parts taken from reference TRBV5-1 and TRBJ2-3, reads KAGVTQTPRYLIKTRGQQVTLSCSPISGHRSVSWYQQTPGQGLQFLFEYFSETQRNKGNFPGRFSGRQFSNSRSEMNVSTLELGDSALYLCASSLNGFPDTQYFGPGTRLTVL.